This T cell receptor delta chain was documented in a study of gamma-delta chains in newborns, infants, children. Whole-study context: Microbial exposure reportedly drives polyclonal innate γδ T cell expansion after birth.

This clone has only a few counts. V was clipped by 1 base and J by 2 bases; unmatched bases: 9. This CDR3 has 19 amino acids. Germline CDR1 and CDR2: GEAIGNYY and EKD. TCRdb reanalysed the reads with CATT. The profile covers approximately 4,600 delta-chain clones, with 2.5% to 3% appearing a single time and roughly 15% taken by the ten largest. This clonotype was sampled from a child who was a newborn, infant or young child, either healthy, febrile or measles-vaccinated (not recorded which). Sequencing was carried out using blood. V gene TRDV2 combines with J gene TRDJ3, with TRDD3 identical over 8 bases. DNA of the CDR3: TGTGCCTGTGACACAATGGGGGATTTGGAGGCCTGGGACACCCGACAGATGTTTTTC. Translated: CACDTMGDLEAWDTRQMFF.